This T cell receptor (beta chain) was sequenced for a study of shared clonotypes between healthy human individuals. Study summary: The donors, a couple of women and a few men, were aged 18 to 49. Study findings and constraints: Despite large depth, rarefaction showed incomplete sorted-subset sequencing.

Trimming removed 2 bases at V and 2 bases at J, with 10 bases between. The V gene's germline CDR1 is MNHEY and CDR2 SVGAGI. This CDR3 region has 16 residues. Profiled with immunoSEQ multiplex PCR; TCRdb holds only in-frame clones, not every one. Here the sample spans about 2 million clones, over 85% being singletons. Concerning this clone itself: Antigen unknown.

CD45RO-negative, CCR7-positively selected cells formed the naive CD8 fraction, excluding terminally differentiated effector memory CD45RA+ cells. The V and J genes are TRBV6-5 and TRBJ2-6, with a possible D match to TRBD1 (5 bases). The origin of this receptor is a man between 18 and 35 years old in good health. The sample consisted of naive CD8+ T cells sorted from blood. CDR3 residues: CASSYETVPGANVLTF. CDR3 coding DNA: TGTGCCAGCAGTTACGAGACAGTTCCTGGGGCCAACGTCCTGACTTTC.